This T cell receptor (beta chain) was profiled in a study of molecular identifiers for immune sequencing clone quantification. This clonotype was detected a few times. Trimming pared 5 bases from V and 2 bases from J, leaving 16 bases between. Germline CDR1 is SGHTA and CDR2 is FQGNSA. The CDR3 spans 15 residues. Libraries of bulk TCR were made by previously described methods (with listed TCR primers). MiXCR, run by TCRdb on the PCR reads, gives a single entry per CDR3 protein. The sample contains about 630,000 distinct CDR3 sequences, 25% of which appear only once. Sequenced material: naive CD8+ T cells from blood, with Jurkat cell RNA spiked in. The subset was: FACS-sorted CD8+CD4-CCR7+CD45RA+ naive T cells. The TCR was taken from a human donor in good health. Some libraries in this study had Jurkat cell RNA spiked in. This chain uses TRBV7-2 with TRBJ2-7, with D possibly TRBD1 on 5 matching bases. CDR3 nucleotides: TGTGCCAGCAGCCCCTCGACAGTAGTTACCTACGAGCAGTACTTC. This encodes CASSPSTVVTYEQYF.